Following are 30 T cell receptor beta chains from one sample sequenced in a study of blood T cell repertoires in COVID-19 (dated by TCRdb to 2020 to 2022). Library prep was done by the immunoSEQ multiplex PCR assay. The immuneACCESS repertoire file appears here via TCRdb, limited to in-frame rearrangements. These files lack a portion of the clones; in checked studies, under half of the deficit traces to unresolved V genes, and the cause of the others is not known. A total of roughly 700,000 clones appear in this sample, 75% to 90% of them only once. The top ten hold roughly 0.25% of the sample. Sequencing was performed on peripheral blood. The receptors were gathered from a woman between 18 and 30 years old with acute or convalescent COVID-19.

This clone was seen just once. The chain joins TRBV7-3 to TRBJ1-6; D perhaps matches TRBD1 (6 bases). The length of the CDR3 is 14 residues. V was trimmed by 5 bases and J by 6 bases, leaving 11 bases between them. Germline values: CDR1 SGHTA, CDR2 FQGTGA. In DNA, the CDR3 is TGTGCCAGCAGCCTACAGGGCCTTAATTCACCCCTCCACTTT. Translating gives CASSLQGLNSPLHF. Full variable domain (remainder filled in from reference TRBV7-3 and TRBJ1-6): GAGVSQTPSNKVTEKGKYVELRCDPISGHTALYWYRQSLGQGPEFLIYFQGTGAADDSGLPNDRFFAVRPEGSVSTLKIQRTERGDSAVYLCASSLQGLNSPLHFGNGTRLTVT.

The V and J genes are TRBV5-4 and TRBJ1-2; possibly TRBD1 for D (5 bases). Germline CDR1 SGHNT, CDR2 YYREEE (reference sequence). This CDR3 comprises 15 residues. V lost 4 bases to trimming and J lost 8 bases, with 21 bases between them. CDR3 region: CASSLPGVDGVGYTF. The CDR3 DNA reads TGTGCCAGCAGCCTACCGGGGGTCGACGGCGTAGGCTACACCTTC.

The chain employs TRBV12-3 or TRBV12-4 and TRBJ1-2, with 7 positions matching TRBD1. The CDR3 length is 12 residues. The trim removed 8 bases at V and 7 bases at J, leaving 7 bases unmatched. The CDR3 region is CASRNRGFGYTF. The CDR3 DNA is TGTGCCAGCCGGAACAGGGGTTTTGGCTACACCTTC.

J is TRBJ1-1 and V is TRBV2; no definite D call. V was trimmed by 4 bases and J by 0 bases, leaving 15 bases between them. Germline V CDR1 and CDR2: SNHLY, FYNNEI. This CDR3 spans 16 amino acids. The CDR3 bases are TGTGCCAGCAGTGTTATCGCAGGTTCCCTGAACACTGAAGCTTTCTTT. Its translation: CASSVIAGSLNTEAFF.

The V call is TRBV6-5, the J call TRBJ1-2; 10 positions agree with TRBD1. The CDR3 is 16 amino acids. Germline V gene data show CDR1 as MNHEY and CDR2 as SVGAGI. V was clipped by 4 bases and J by 8 bases; unmatched bases: 13. This chain's CDR3 is CASSLSGTGVPRGYTF. Here the CDR3 DNA reads TGTGCCAGCAGTTTATCCGGGACAGGGGTCCCTAGAGGCTACACCTTC.

This chain links TRBV9 with TRBJ1-2, with 12 positions matching TRBD1. The CDR3 has 15 residues. Unmatched junction bases numbered 10, after V lost 6 bases and J lost 7 bases. Germline CDR1 SGDLS, CDR2 YYNGEE. CDR3 region: CASTKDRDRGLGYTF. CDR3 coding DNA: TGTGCCAGCACCAAGGACCGGGACAGGGGGCTTGGCTACACCTTC.

This clone occurred a few times. The chain uses TRBV6-1 and TRBJ1-2, with D unresolved. V lost 1 base and J 6 bases, leaving 12 bases between the germline ends. Germline-derived CDR1 and CDR2 are MNHNS and SASEGT. This CDR3 spans 14 amino acids. The CDR3 loop is CASSEGEGLNGYTF. In DNA form, the CDR3 reads TGTGCCAGCAGTGAAGGCGAGGGATTGAATGGCTACACCTTC.

The V and J genes are TRBV10-3 and TRBJ1-6; TRBD1 matches 8 bases. With V trimmed by 6 bases and J by 7 bases, 8 bases remained unmatched. From germline, CDR1 is ENHRY and CDR2 SYGVKD. The CDR3 consists of 15 residues. The CDR3 DNA follows: TGTGCCATCAGCGTGACAGGGGCAGAAAATTCACCCCTCCACTTT. It specifies CAISVTGAENSPLHF.

The chain couples TRBV6-1 to TRBJ2-7, with 8 bases matching TRBD2. V shed 2 bases, J shed 0 bases, and the junction held 9 bases outside the gene matches. The CDR3 loop spans 17 amino acids. Per the germline V gene, CDR1 is MNHNS and CDR2 is SASEGT. CDR3 DNA sequence: TGTGCCAGCAGTGAACTCCCCGGGGGGGCCTCCTCCTACGAGCAGTACTTC. Translated, it gives CASSELPGGASSYEQYF.

This clone was seen a single time. The chain carries TRBV1 and TRBJ1-4. TRBV1 is an annotated pseudogene. The CDR3 contains 14 residues. The CDR3 coding sequence is TGCACCAGCAGCCACCCCGACTGGAGGGGAAAACTGTTTTTT. This codes for CTSSHPDWRGKLFF.

V usage is TRBV4-2 and J usage is TRBJ1-1, with D possibly TRBD1 on 5 matching bases. Germline lookup yields CDR1 LGHNA and CDR2 YNFKEQ. The V end lost 0 bases, the J end lost 10 bases, and 12 bases lay between the germline ends. The CDR3 totals 13 residues. The CDR3 reads CASSQDVEGPAFF. The CDR3 DNA follows: TGTGCCAGCAGCCAAGATGTGGAGGGACCAGCTTTCTTT.

This rearrangement joins TRBV19 to TRBJ1-5, with D perhaps matching TRBD1 (6 bases). The CDR3 is 16 residues long. Germline loops: CDR1 LNHDA, CDR2 SQIVND (reference sequence). V was shortened by 5 bases and J by 2 bases, with 16 bases between the two germline ends. The CDR3 sequence is CASSQFVRGGNQPQHF. Here the CDR3 DNA reads TGTGCCAGTAGTCAATTTGTCAGGGGCGGCAATCAGCCCCAGCATTTT.

The chain has TRBV28 and TRBJ1-5, with TRBD1 matching over 7 bases. The germline CDR1 and CDR2 sequences are MDHEN and SYDVKM. V dropped 4 bases and J dropped 1; count of bases not matched to a gene: 4. The length of the CDR3 is 15 residues. CDR3 sequence (DNA): TGTGCCAGCAGTTCAATACAGGGGAGCAATCAGCCCCAGCATTTT. Its translation is CASSSIQGSNQPQHF.

This clone showed up just a few times. This chain links TRBV7-2 with TRBJ2-7; possibly TRBD2 for D (6 bases). Trimming removed 0 bases at V and 9 bases at J, with 15 bases between. CDR1 and CDR2 from the germline V gene are SGHTA and FQGNSA. The CDR3 runs to 14 residues. As DNA, the CDR3 is TGTGCCAGCAGCTTAGCTGGGGGAATGGAGGGGCAGTACTTC. It encodes CASSLAGGMEGQYF.

This sequence joins TRBV5-6 and TRBJ2-7; D remains unclear. Germline CDR1 and CDR2: SGHDT and YYEEEE. The CDR3 contains 14 residues. The V end lost 0 bases, the J end lost 0 bases, and 7 bases lay between the germline ends. The CDR3 protein is CASSLELPSYEQYF. As DNA, the CDR3 is TGTGCCAGCAGCTTGGAACTTCCCTCCTACGAGCAGTACTTC.

This chain uses TRBV7-2 with TRBJ2-7; 7 bases are shared with TRBD2. After removal of 0 bases from V and 1 base from J, the junction contained 6 bases not matched to a gene. CDR1 and CDR2 (germline): SGHTA, FQGNSA. CDR3 size: 16 residues. CDR3 DNA: TGTGCCAGCAGCTTAGCAGCGGGGCTCCTTTCCTACGAGCAGTACTTC. Translated: CASSLAAGLLSYEQYF.

V usage is TRBV12-2 and J usage is TRBJ1-6; the table gives TRBD1 as D, unverified against the DNA. TRBV12-2 is noted as a pseudogene. This CDR3 spans 13 amino acids. CDR3: CASRLPPNSPLHF. The CDR3 DNA follows: TGTGCAAGTCGCTTACCCCCAAATTCACCCCTCCACTTT.

This chain uses TRBV2 with TRBJ2-7; D possibly corresponds to TRBD1 (6 bases). Trimming took 2 bases from V and 0 from J, leaving 8 bases between them. The germline CDR1 and CDR2 sequences are SNHLY and FYNNEI. This CDR3 spans 14 amino acids. CDR3 loop: CASSEQGSSYEQYF. The DNA for the CDR3 is TGTGCCAGCAGTGAACAGGGGAGCTCCTACGAGCAGTACTTC.

The rearrangement links TRBV5-1 to TRBJ1-1, with 9 bases that match TRBD1. CDR3 size: 19 residues. Germline V gene data show CDR1 as SGHRS and CDR2 as YFSETQ. Trimming removed 3 bases from V and 0 bases from J; junction bases left unmatched: 15. As DNA, the CDR3 is TGCGCCAGCAGCTACAGGGGGCCGAATGAGCCAGCTATGAACACTGAAGCTTTCTTT. Translating it yields CASSYRGPNEPAMNTEAFF.

The chain recombines TRBV7-9 with TRBJ2-6; 7 nucleotides agree with TRBD2. Germline-derived CDR1 and CDR2 are SEHNR and FQNEAQ (reference sequence). J gave up 7 bases and V 5 bases, and 8 bases lay outside the gene matches. CDR3 size: 15 residues. In DNA form, the CDR3 reads TGTGCCAGCAGCCCACCCCGCGGGGGAGCCAACGTCCTGACTTTC. As protein: CASSPPRGGANVLTF.

This chain connects TRBV12-3 or TRBV12-4 to TRBJ1-1; D gene ambiguous. V was clipped by 7 bases and J by 1 base, with 10 bases between them. This CDR3 region has 13 residues. CDR3 sequence (DNA): TGTGCCAGCATTGAGCAGGCGAACACTGAAGCTTTCTTT. Translating it yields CASIEQANTEAFF.

The CDR3 is CATSDLMNTEAFF. CDR3 in DNA: TGTGCCACCAGTGATCTAATGAACACTGAAGCTTTCTTT. The chain has TRBV24-1 and TRBJ1-1; D remains ambiguous. Germline values: CDR1 KGHDR, CDR2 SFDVKD. V dropped 3 bases and J dropped 0 bases, with 4 bases sitting between them. This CDR3 comprises 13 residues.

A few counts support this clone. J is TRBJ1-2 and V is TRBV19; TRBD1 matches at 7 bases. V dropped 3 bases and J dropped 0; count of bases not matched to a gene: 4. Germline CDR1 and CDR2: LNHDA and SQIVND (reference sequence). This CDR3 is 15 amino acids long. CDR3 bases: TGTGCCAGTAGTATCGTAGGGGGCACTAACTATGGCTACACCTTC. The encoded protein is CASSIVGGTNYGYTF. Full variable domain (missing parts from reference TRBV19 and TRBJ1-2): DGGITQSPKYLFRKEGQNVTLSCEQNLNHDAMYWYRQDPGQGLRLIYYSQIVNDFQKGDIAEGYSVSREKKESFPLTVTSAQKNPTAFYLCASSIVGGTNYGYTFGSGTRLTVV.

The chain couples TRBV4-3 to TRBJ2-1; weak D call: TRBD2 (5 bases). V gave up 0 bases and J gave up 7 bases, with 16 bases separating them. The CDR3 extends over 16 amino acids. The germline gives CDR1 LGHNA, CDR2 YSLEER. The CDR3 loop reads CASSQESADLGNEQFF. In DNA, the CDR3 is TGCGCCAGCAGCCAAGAATCAGCGGACCTGGGGAATGAGCAGTTCTTC.

V is TRBV3-1 (or the pseudogene TRBV3-2) and J is TRBJ2-1; 9 bases line up with TRBD1. The CDR3 is 15 residues long. V shed 3 bases, J shed 7 bases, and the junction held 7 bases outside the gene matches. The germline CDR1 and CDR2 sequences are LGHDT and YNNKEL (reference sequence). CDR3 residues: CASSHAGTGKNEQFF. The CDR3 region has the DNA TGTGCCAGCAGCCATGCCGGGACAGGGAAAAATGAGCAGTTCTTC.

The table lists this clone with a count of one. The rearrangement links TRBV11-2 to TRBJ2-2, with TRBD2 matching over 7 bases. This CDR3 is built from 17 residues. The germline V gene has CDR1 SGHAT and CDR2 FQNNGV. V lost 7 bases to trimming and J lost 1 base; unmatched junction nucleotides: 12. In DNA, the CDR3 is TGTGCCAGCACCCAGTGGATGGCGGGGGAGAACACCGGGGAGCTGTTTTTT. Residues: CASTQWMAGENTGELFF.

This clone appeared a single time. The rearrangement joins TRBV19 to TRBJ2-3; the match to TRBD1 covers 9 bases. CDR1 and CDR2 (germline): LNHDA, SQIVND (reference sequence). The CDR3 has 16 residues. The junction had 6 bases not matched to a gene; V was cut back by 4 bases and J by 1 base. This CDR3 is CASSNLRDRGTDTQYF. Written as DNA, the CDR3 is TGTGCCAGTAGTAATCTCCGGGACAGGGGCACAGATACGCAGTATTTT.

This chain joins TRBV7-9 and TRBJ1-1; D unresolved. The CDR3 totals 13 residues. Deletions cut 4 bases from V and 2 bases from J, with 8 bases between. The germline CDR1 and CDR2 sequences are SEHNR and FQNEAQ (reference sequence). As DNA, the CDR3 is TGTGCCAGCAGCTCCCCCCCAAACACTGAAGCTTTCTTT. Its translation: CASSSPPNTEAFF.

This clone was seen only once. The gene calls are TRBV6-2 or TRBV6-3 and TRBJ1-5, with 10 bases matching TRBD1. This CDR3 has 16 residues. In germline, CDR1 is MNHEY, CDR2 SVGEGT. J gave up 2 bases and V 0 bases, and 1 base lay outside the gene matches. CDR3 bases: TGTGCCAGCAGTTACTCGACAGGGGGCGGCAATCAGCCCCAGCATTTT. Its translation is CASSYSTGGGNQPQHF.

The gene calls are TRBV4-3 and TRBJ1-6; 8 bases are a match to TRBD1. V dropped 3 bases and J dropped 9; count of bases not matched to a gene: 7. CDR3 length: 15 residues. Germline CDR1 and CDR2: LGHNA and YSLEER. This CDR3 reads CASSQSGTGFSPLHF. In nucleotides, the CDR3 is TGCGCCAGCAGCCAGTCCGGGACAGGCTTTTCACCCCTCCACTTT.